This is a list of T cell receptor beta chains from one sample in a study of shared clonotypes between healthy human individuals. TCRdb's table, derived via immunoSEQ multiplex PCR, lists solely in-frame clones and lacks some. The table shows 1.5 million to 2.5 million clones, with about 95% occurring only once. The sample taken for sequencing was naive CD8+ T cells sorted from blood. The origin of the receptors is a man between 18 and 29 years old in good health. Each CDR3 is given with its conserved first and last residue. A D gene is named only where the DNA matches it firmly. Clone sizes are given selectively: once, few, many, or a class where the clone is expanded.

-,TRBV30,TRBJ2-4,TRBD1,TGTGCCTGGGACTCCCAGGGGGACATTCAGTACTTC,CAWDSQGDIQYF
-,TRBV4-3,TRBJ1-2,-,TGCGCCAGCAGCCAAGATAGGTCTGGATATGGCTACACCTTC,CASSQDRSGYGYTF
-,TRBV19,TRBJ1-2,-,TGTGCCAGTAGCCCCTCCTCGGCTTTTAACTATGGCTACACCTTC,CASSPSSAFNYGYTF
-,TRBV2,TRBJ1-2,TRBD1,TGTGCCAGCAGTCCGCCCTGGGACAGGGCTCATATTGACTATGGCTACACCTTC,CASSPPWDRAHIDYGYTF
-,TRBV7-6,TRBJ2-1,TRBD2,TGTGCCAGCAGCCTGCAGCTAGCGGGGGGGCACAATGAGCAGTTCTTC,CASSLQLAGGHNEQFF
-,TRBV19,TRBJ2-7,-,TGTGCCTCACGGGGGAGAACCTACGAGCAGTACTTC,CASRGRTYEQYF
-,TRBV19,TRBJ2-7,-,TGTGCCAGTAGTATTTTCGCGGCTTCCGGGGGCCCCTACGAGCAGTACTTC,CASSIFAASGGPYEQYF
-,TRBV27,TRBJ2-3,TRBD2,TGTGCCAGCAGTTTATGGGGCGGGGGGGACACAGATACGCAGTATTTT,CASSLWGGGDTDTQYF
-,TRBV13,TRBJ1-2,TRBD1,TGTGCCAGCAGCTCGGTCCCGGGACAGGGGGCCGAGGACTATGGCTACACCTTC,CASSSVPGQGAEDYGYTF
-,TRBV7-9,TRBJ2-1,TRBD2,TGTGCCAGCAGCTCCAGGGGCGGGAGGGATCCCAGTTACAATGAGCAGTTCTTC,CASSSRGGRDPSYNEQFF
-,TRBV30,TRBJ2-5,TRBD1,TGTGCCTGGGAGCCGACAGGGGGCATAGGAGAGACCCAGTACTTC,CAWEPTGGIGETQYF
once,TRBV9,TRBJ1-1,-,TGTGCCAGCAGCGATCGGTCGGACCCCAGCACTGAAGCTTTCTTT,CASSDRSDPSTEAFF
-,TRBV7-6,TRBJ2-1,TRBD2,TGTGCCAGCAGCGCATTGACTAGCGGAGATCTCTACAATGAGCAGTTCTTC,CASSALTSGDLYNEQFF
-,TRBV19,TRBJ2-3,-,TGTGCCAGTAGTCCCAGCCACAACTCCACAGATACGCAGTATTTT,CASSPSHNSTDTQYF
-,TRBV27,TRBJ2-1,-,TGTGCCAGCAGTCCCCTAGGAGGGGCCCCTTACAATGAGCAGTTCTTC,CASSPLGGAPYNEQFF
-,TRBV28,TRBJ2-5,-,TGTGCCAGCAGGGAAACAGGGGGGGTGGAGACCCAGTACTTC,CASRETGGVETQYF
-,TRBV28,TRBJ2-7,TRBD1,TGTGCCAGCAGTGAACAGGGGGAGGACGAGCAGTACTTC,CASSEQGEDEQYF
-,TRBV6-5,TRBJ2-7,-,TGTGCCAGCAGTTACACAATGAGCTCCTACGAGCAGTACTTC,CASSYTMSSYEQYF
-,TRBV10-2,TRBJ2-5,TRBD1,TGCGCCAGCAGTGAGTCGGCAGGGGGCGAAGAGACCCAGTACTTC,CASSESAGGEETQYF
-,TRBV5-1,TRBJ2-5,TRBD2,TGCGCCAGCAGCACCGCTCCGGCGGGGGGGGATGGGACCCAGTACTTC,CASSTAPAGGDGTQYF